Following are 7 T cell receptor beta chains from one sample sequenced in a study of CD8 T cells in ankylosing spondylitis. TCRdb re-analysed the 5' RACE reads in MiXCR, keeping a single row per CDR3 protein. The sample consists of 290,000 or so distinct CDR3 sequences, less than 25% of them appearing once. The sequencing input was blood, either unsorted or a sorted T cell fraction (not recorded which). Receptor source: a female donor with ankylosing spondylitis or in good health (not recorded which).

The rearrangement links TRBV27 to TRBJ2-7, with D perhaps matching TRBD1 or TRBD2 (5 bases each). The V gene lost 5 bases and the J gene lost 3 bases, with 17 bases spanning the gap. The CDR3 runs 15 residues. Looked up from germline, CDR1 is MNHEY and CDR2 is SMNVEV (reference sequence). CDR3 sequence reads: CASSPARDRYYEQYF. The CDR3 nucleotides are TGTGCCAGCAGTCCCGCCCGGGACCGATACTACGAGCAGTACTTC.

This clonotype came up a few times. The V gene is TRBV6-2 or TRBV6-3, the J gene TRBJ2-3, with D possibly matching TRBD2 (6 bases). Per germline, CDR1 MNHEY and CDR2 SVGEGT. V dropped 5 bases and J dropped 9 bases, with 15 bases sitting between them. CDR3 length equals 13 residues. The CDR3 is CASSGDSLGTQYF. CDR3 in DNA: TGTGCCAGCAGTGGGGACTCCTTAGGAACGCAGTATTTT.

This clonotype appeared a few times. V is TRBV2 and J is TRBJ2-2, with unresolved D. V was shortened by 6 bases and J by 5 bases, with 10 bases between the two germline ends. From germline, CDR1 is SNHLY and CDR2 FYNNEI. The CDR3 loop spans 13 amino acids. Here the CDR3 reads CASRSTGTGELFF. The CDR3 bases are TGTGCCAGCAGATCGACTGGGACCGGGGAGCTGTTTTTT.

V and J are TRBV6-5 and TRBJ1-2; D might be TRBD1 (6 bases). Deletions cut 7 bases from V and 4 bases from J, with 10 bases between. This CDR3 is built from 12 residues. CDR1 and CDR2 from the germline V gene are MNHEY and SVGAGI. The CDR3, as DNA: TGTGCCAGCACGTCGACAGGCTATGGCTACACCTTC. Translation: CASTSTGYGYTF.

Only a few counts were recorded for this clonotype. The genes are TRBV30 and TRBJ1-1, with D unresolved. Germline values: CDR1 GTSNPN, CDR2 SVGIG (reference sequence). The CDR3 is 10 residues long. V dropped 6 bases and J dropped 0 bases, with 2 bases sitting between them. CDR3 bases: TGTGCCTGCGTGAACACTGAAGCTTTCTTT. It specifies CACVNTEAFF.

The V call is TRBV24-1, the J call TRBJ2-1; 8 bases are shared with TRBD2. Germline V gives CDR1 KGHDR, CDR2 SFDVKD. The length of the CDR3 is 16 residues. V gave up 3 bases and J gave up 8 bases; unmatched junction bases: 11. For the CDR3, the DNA is TGTGCCACCAGTGATACCGGACGGGAGGGGGAGGATGAGCAGTTCTTC. Translation: CATSDTGREGEDEQFF.

The chain employs TRBV14 and TRBJ2-2; no clear D. The CDR3 has 16 residues. Trimming stripped 4 bases from V and 5 bases from J, with 17 bases between. Germline V gives CDR1 SGHDN, CDR2 FVKESK. CDR3 region: CASSPHAGVRTGELFF. CDR3 bases: TGTGCCAGCAGCCCCCATGCAGGCGTGAGGACCGGGGAGCTGTTTTTT.